One sample yielded the 30 T cell receptor beta chains listed below, sequenced in a study of Ad26.COV2.S vaccination and SARS-CoV-2 variants. Libraries were prepared by immunoSEQ multiplex PCR; TCRdb keeps only in-frame clonotypes and omits some of them. The sample consists of some 250,000 clones, 88% of them appearing once. Noted treatment: some 20 received Ad26.COV2.S at low or high dose, single or two shots; about 5 received placebo; per-sample allocation not given. Sample collection was performed on day 63 after the first vaccine or placebo injection. This specimen consisted of peripheral blood, obtained in a trial of Ad26.COV2.S vaccine versus placebo. These TCRs come from a person aged 18-60 years who received the Ad26.COV2.S COVID-19 vaccine or a placebo.

The chain carries TRBV10-3 and TRBJ2-5; 8 bases agree with TRBD1. The CDR3 loop spans 14 amino acids. Germline values: CDR1 ENHRY, CDR2 SYGVKD. V shed 2 bases, J shed 5 bases, and the junction held 4 bases outside the gene matches. CDR3 residues: CAISEDRGKETQYF. Here the CDR3 DNA reads TGTGCCATCAGTGAGGACAGGGGAAAGGAGACCCAGTACTTC.

This chain connects TRBV3-1 (or the pseudogene TRBV3-2) to TRBJ2-5; TRBD2 is a possible D gene (6 bases). Germline CDR1 and CDR2: LGHDT and YNNKEL (reference sequence). V was shortened by 2 bases and J by 7 bases, with 17 bases between the two germline ends. This CDR3 spans 15 amino acids. The CDR3 DNA follows: TGTGCCAGCAGCCAATGGAGCGGGCTTGGGGGGACCCAGTACTTC. It encodes CASSQWSGLGGTQYF.

This clone was seen once. The genes are TRBV6-6 and TRBJ1-6; D may be TRBD1 (6 bases). V lost 5 bases to trimming and J lost 8 bases, with 25 bases between them. Looked up from germline, CDR1 is MNHNY and CDR2 is SVGAGI (reference sequence). This CDR3 has 18 amino acids. The CDR3 sequence is CASSQTGHGQSWDSPLHF. Here the CDR3 DNA reads TGTGCCAGCAGTCAGACTGGCCACGGACAGTCTTGGGATTCACCCCTCCACTTT.

This clone was found once. The chain joins TRBV7-6 to TRBJ1-1; D is perhaps TRBD1 (5 bases). The V gene's germline CDR1 is SGHVS and CDR2 FNYEAQ. The CDR3 has 17 residues. The V end was cut by 1 base, the J end by 3 bases, with 18 bases between. In nucleotides, the CDR3 is TGTGCCAGCAGCTTAGATGCAGGGTCGTGGTTGGACACTGAAGCTTTCTTT. Amino acid sequence: CASSLDAGSWLDTEAFF.

The chain has TRBV7-2 and TRBJ1-5, with 7 bases aligning to TRBD1. The CDR3 runs 17 residues. Losses at the gene ends were 1 base for V and 0 bases for J; bases not matched to a gene: 6. Germline CDR1 is SGHTA and CDR2 is FQGNSA. The CDR3 region has the DNA TGTGCCAGCAGCTTAGGACAGGGACACTATAGCAATCAGCCCCAGCATTTT. Its translation is CASSLGQGHYSNQPQHF.

Comments on this clone: This clone may be a read error of a much larger clone one base away. This chain links TRBV5-4 with TRBJ2-1; D is perhaps TRBD1 (5 bases). The CDR3 contains 14 residues. Trimming took 6 bases from V and 8 from J, leaving 18 bases between them. Germline V gene data show CDR1 as SGHNT and CDR2 as YYREEE (reference sequence). The CDR3 DNA sequence: TGTGCCAGCAATAAGGACACCGATTCCCATGAGCAGTTCTTC. It specifies CASNKDTDSHEQFF.

The V and J genes are TRBV14 and TRBJ2-1; D gene unclear. Germline V CDR1 and CDR2: SGHDN, FVKESK. This CDR3 region has 15 residues. Trimming took 3 bases from V and 0 from J, leaving 9 bases between them. This CDR3 is CASSQFVGSYNEQFF. The CDR3 DNA reads TGTGCCAGCAGCCAGTTCGTAGGCTCCTACAATGAGCAGTTCTTC.

The chain has TRBV11-2 and TRBJ2-1; a possible D gene is TRBD2 (7 bases). V lost 6 bases and J lost 2, with 14 bases in between. Germline CDR1 reads SGHAT; CDR2 reads FQNNGV. The CDR3 length is 15 residues. CDR3 in amino acids: CASSLWGGPYNEQFF. The CDR3 DNA reads as TGTGCCAGCAGTCTCTGGGGGGGCCCCTACAATGAGCAGTTCTTC.

The V gene is TRBV5-5, the J gene TRBJ2-7, with D possibly called TRBD1 or TRBD2 (6 bases each). V lost 4 bases and J 4 bases, leaving 18 bases between the germline ends. This CDR3 has 15 amino acids. Germline V gene sequence: CDR1 SGHKS, CDR2 YYEKEE (reference sequence). CDR3 amino acids: CASSAFGGTKYEQYF. Written as DNA, the CDR3 is TGTGCCAGCAGCGCTTTTGGAGGGACAAAATACGAGCAGTACTTC.

This chain uses TRBV9 with TRBJ2-2, with D perhaps TRBD1 (5 bases). Between the trimmed V and J ends, which lost 7 bases and 3 bases, there was a span of 13 bases. Germline V CDR1 and CDR2: SGDLS, YYNGEE. The CDR3 runs to 14 residues. The CDR3 protein is CASARQLDTGELFF. DNA of the CDR3: TGTGCCAGCGCGCGACAGTTGGACACCGGGGAGCTGTTTTTT. The full variable domain, its missing parts supplied by reference TRBV9 and TRBJ2-2, is DSGVTQTPKHLITATGQRVTLRCSPRSGDLSVYWYQQSLDQGLQFLIQYYNGEERAKGNILERFSAQQFPDLHSELNLSSLELGDSALYFCASARQLDTGELFFGEGSRLTVL.

The chain employs TRBV6-5 and TRBJ2-2; D gene unclear. Germline V lookup: CDR1 MNHEY, CDR2 SVGAGI. The CDR3 is made up of 14 amino acids. The V gene lost 2 bases and the J gene lost 1 base, with 5 bases spanning the gap. CDR3 protein: CASSYDLNTGELFF. The CDR3 nucleotides are TGTGCCAGCAGTTACGACTTGAACACCGGGGAGCTGTTTTTT.

This chain joins TRBV7-6 and TRBJ2-1, with TRBD2 identical over 7 bases. CDR3 length equals 15 residues. The trim removed 1 base at V and 5 bases at J, leaving 5 bases unmatched. The germline gives CDR1 SGHVS, CDR2 FNYEAQ. The CDR3, as DNA: TGTGCCAGCAGCTTAGAAGGGACTACTCACAATGAGCAGTTCTTC. Protein: CASSLEGTTHNEQFF.

The V gene is TRBV2, the J gene TRBJ2-7; 8 bases fit TRBD1. The germline V gene encodes CDR1 SNHLY and CDR2 FYNNEI. V shed 4 bases and J 9 bases; nucleotides not matched to a gene: 11. The CDR3 has 14 amino acids. The CDR3 loop is CASSGTGRGGWQYF. The DNA of the CDR3 is TGTGCCAGCAGTGGGACAGGGAGAGGGGGGTGGCAGTACTTC.

Only a few counts were recorded for this clone. The J gene is TRBJ2-7, the V gene TRBV28; perhaps TRBD2 as D (6 bases). This CDR3 comprises 13 residues. Germline V gene sequence: CDR1 MDHEN, CDR2 SYDVKM. The V gene lost 2 bases and the J gene lost 4 bases, with 9 bases spanning the gap. CDR3 sequence: CASSLGGGYEQYF. CDR3 DNA: TGTGCCAGCAGTTTAGGTGGGGGGTACGAGCAGTACTTC.

In its sample, this clone was seen a few times. This sequence joins TRBV4-1 and TRBJ2-3, with TRBD2 identical over 10 bases. The V and J ends lost 4 bases and 10 bases, in that order; junction bases with no gene match: 20. The germline CDR1 and CDR2 sequences are MGHRA and YSYEKL. The CDR3 has 18 residues. CDR3 loop: CASSLRLAGVGTIKSQYF. In nucleotides, the CDR3 is TGCGCCAGCAGCCTGCGGCTAGCGGGGGTTGGGACTATCAAATCGCAGTATTTT.

The V and J genes are TRBV4-1 and TRBJ2-3; 8 bases are shared with TRBD2. V was pared by 3 bases and J by 4 bases, with 9 bases of the junction left unmatched. This CDR3 spans 16 amino acids. Germline V CDR1 and CDR2: MGHRA, YSYEKL. CDR3 region: CASSHYGTSGADTQYF. DNA for the CDR3: TGCGCCAGCAGCCACTATGGGACTAGTGGAGCAGATACGCAGTATTTT.

The chain joins TRBV28 to TRBJ2-7, with TRBD1 matching 10 bases. V gave up 4 bases and J gave up 5 bases; unmatched junction bases: 11. Germline CDR1 is MDHEN and CDR2 is SYDVKM. This CDR3 has 16 residues. CDR3 bases: TGTGCCAGCAGTTCCCTGCGGGGACAGGGGATGAACGAGCAGTACTTC. Protein: CASSSLRGQGMNEQYF.

A single count supports this clone. DNA for the CDR3: TGTGCCAGCAGCGTATTCGGCGGGACCTCTGGAAACACCATATATTTT. Translated: CASSVFGGTSGNTIYF. The chain uses TRBV9 and TRBJ1-3, with D possibly matching TRBD1 (5 bases). Germline V gene data show CDR1 as SGDLS and CDR2 as YYNGEE. CDR3 length: 16 amino acids. Trimming shortened V by 1 base and J by 0 bases, and 11 bases separated the two germline ends.

The V call is TRBV24-1, the J call TRBJ1-2, with 7 bases identical to TRBD1. CDR1 and CDR2 (germline): KGHDR, SFDVKD. With 3 bases clipped from V and 1 base from J, the junction kept 7 bases outside the gene matches. CDR3 size: 16 residues. CDR3 nucleotides: TGTGCCACCAGTGATGCATCGACAGGGTTTAACTATGGCTACACCTTC. Amino acid sequence: CATSDASTGFNYGYTF.

The chain couples TRBV5-1 to TRBJ1-1; 9 positions agree with TRBD1. Per germline, CDR1 SGHRS and CDR2 YFSETQ. V lost 0 bases and J lost 1; bases outside the gene matches: 1. The CDR3 loop spans 15 amino acids. The CDR3 loop is CASSLGDRENTEAFF. The CDR3 bases are TGCGCCAGCAGCTTGGGGGACAGGGAGAACACTGAAGCTTTCTTT.

This clone has more than one count but fewer than ten. V usage is TRBV11-3 and J usage is TRBJ2-1; 8 nucleotides align to TRBD2. CDR1 and CDR2 (germline): SGHNT, YENEEA. This CDR3 spans 14 amino acids. Unmatched junction bases numbered 6, after V lost 4 bases and J lost 7 bases. As DNA, the CDR3 is TGTGCCAGCAGCTCACTCGGGACTAGGAATGAGCAGTTCTTC. Translated, it gives CASSSLGTRNEQFF.

The rearrangement joins TRBV7-3 to TRBJ2-6; D remains unclear. The CDR3 is made up of 17 amino acids. Trimming cost V 5 bases and J 0 bases, with 14 bases left between them. Germline CDR1 and CDR2: SGHTA and FQGTGA. The CDR3 is CASSPADGFSGANVLTF. The DNA of the CDR3 is TGTGCCAGCAGCCCAGCCGACGGATTCTCTGGGGCCAACGTCCTGACTTTC.

The rearrangement joins TRBV2 to TRBJ1-5, with TRBD1 matching 8 bases. This CDR3 is built from 13 residues. Germline V gene sequence: CDR1 SNHLY, CDR2 FYNNEI. J lost 9 bases, V lost 6 bases, and 7 bases had no gene match. The CDR3 DNA sequence: TGTGCCAGCAGGGGACAGGACCTAGGGCCCCAGCATTTT. Its translation: CASRGQDLGPQHF.

CDR3 sequence: CASARNTGELFF. The CDR3 DNA is TGTGCCAGCGCCAGAAACACCGGGGAGCTGTTTTTT. The chain joins TRBV7-9 to TRBJ2-2; D uncertain. CDR3 length: 12 amino acids. V was cut by 8 bases and J by 2 bases, with 6 bases left in between. Germline values: CDR1 SEHNR, CDR2 FQNEAQ (reference sequence).

This clone was found once. The chain recombines TRBV10-3 with TRBJ2-7; TRBD1 might be the D (6 bases). The CDR3 sequence is 13 residues long. Trimming stripped 3 bases from V and 6 bases from J, with 12 bases between. Germline CDR1 is ENHRY and CDR2 is SYGVKD. The CDR3 nucleotides read TGTGCCATCAGTGACTTGAGAGGGGGCGAGCAGTACTTC. It is translated as CAISDLRGGEQYF.

The rearrangement uses TRBV7-8 and TRBJ1-4; D is perhaps TRBD1 (5 bases). The CDR3 extends over 14 amino acids. The V and J ends lost 7 bases and 5 bases respectively, with 14 bases between them. The germline gives CDR1 SGHVS, CDR2 FQNEAQ. The CDR3 here is CASTLGRLNEKLFF. The CDR3 region has the DNA TGTGCCAGCACCCTGGGACGGTTGAATGAAAAACTGTTTTTT.

This clone was counted between two and nine times. The chain carries TRBV21-1 and TRBJ2-3. TRBV21-1 is shown as a pseudogene. The CDR3 totals 17 residues. The CDR3 DNA reads TGTGCCAGCTACGATTTAAGGGCCCCAACTAGCACAGATACGCAGTATTTT. This sequence encodes CASYDLRAPTSTDTQYF.

The gene calls are TRBV6-5 and TRBJ1-2; 7 nucleotides match TRBD1. This CDR3 contains 16 residues. The germline gives CDR1 MNHEY, CDR2 SVGAGI. The V segment lost 0 bases and the J segment 7 bases; nucleotides outside the gene matches: 11. CDR3 sequence (DNA): TGTGCCAGCAGTTACTCGAACCCAGGGGGAGGGTTTGGCTACACCTTC. It is translated as CASSYSNPGGGFGYTF.

The CDR3 nucleotides read TGTGCCAGCAGTCCGGGACTAGCCGTGCTAGGGACGAGGGATGAGCAGTTCTTC. Amino acid sequence: CASSPGLAVLGTRDEQFF. The chain carries TRBV6-2 or TRBV6-3 and TRBJ2-1; 9 bases align to TRBD2. This CDR3 has 18 amino acids. Germline loops: CDR1 MNHEY, CDR2 SVGEGT. V dropped 5 bases and J dropped 8; count of bases not matched to a gene: 19.

The chain carries TRBV28 and TRBJ1-5; 8 bases match TRBD1. Germline trimming cut 4 bases from V and 4 bases from J; bases unmatched to any gene: 15. The CDR3 extends over 18 amino acids. Germline CDR1 and CDR2: MDHEN and SYDVKM. As DNA, the CDR3 is TGTGCCAGCAGTTATATCCGCGGTAAGGGACAGGTAAATCAGCCCCAGCATTTT. The encoded protein is CASSYIRGKGQVNQPQHF. Complete variable domain (other parts from reference TRBV28 and TRBJ1-5): DVKVTQSSRYLVKRTGEKVFLECVQDMDHENMFWYRQDPGLGLRLIYFSYDVKMKEKGDIPEGYSVSREKKERFSLILESASTNQTSMYLCASSYIRGKGQVNQPQHFGDGTRLSIL.